This is a list of T cell receptor beta chains from one sample in a study of OX40 agonist ivuxolimab in advanced cancers. Assay: immunoSEQ multiplex PCR; the TCRdb copy retains only in-frame clones and omits some. The table has some 83,000 clones, more than 70% seen once. The source was CD4+ or CD8+ T cells sorted from blood, collected in a trial of the OX40 agonist ivuxolimab. The source is an adult with an advanced solid tumor such as melanoma, head and neck, liver or kidney cancer. CDR3s include the opening cysteine and the closing phenylalanine or tryptophan. A D gene is named only where the DNA matches it firmly. Only part of the rows carry a size: once, few, many, or a class if the clone is expanded.

len: 16
abundance: .
d_gene: .
v_gene: TRBV19
j_gene: TRBJ2-7
CDR3aa: CASSGLGLPSSYEQYF
CDR3nt: TGTGCCAGTAGTGGCCTGGGACTTCCTAGCTCCTACGAGCAGTACTTC

len: 15
abundance: .
d_gene: TRBD1
v_gene: TRBV5-8
j_gene: TRBJ2-7
CDR3aa: CASSLGGGYIYEQYF
CDR3nt: TGTGCCAGCAGCTTGGGAGGGGGCTATATTTACGAGCAGTACTTC

len: 16
abundance: .
d_gene: TRBD2
v_gene: TRBV10-3
j_gene: TRBJ2-2
CDR3aa: CATSKGLAANTGELFF
CDR3nt: TGTGCCACCTCTAAGGGACTAGCGGCGAACACCGGGGAGCTGTTTTTT

len: 13
abundance: .
d_gene: .
v_gene: TRBV19
j_gene: TRBJ2-6
CDR3aa: CASKFPGANVLTF
CDR3nt: TGTGCCAGTAAGTTTCCCGGGGCCAACGTCCTGACTTTC

len: 12
abundance: .
d_gene: .
v_gene: TRBV6-1
j_gene: TRBJ2-1
CDR3aa: CASSAQSPREFF
CDR3nt: TGTGCCAGCAGTGCCCAAAGTCCCCGGGAGTTCTTC

len: 14
abundance: .
d_gene: TRBD1
v_gene: TRBV19
j_gene: TRBJ1-2
CDR3aa: CASSMDRVGYGYTF
CDR3nt: TGTGCCAGTAGTATGGACAGGGTTGGCTATGGCTACACCTTC

len: 14
abundance: .
d_gene: .
v_gene: TRBV19
j_gene: TRBJ2-3
CDR3aa: CASSIAPSTDTQYF
CDR3nt: TGTGCCAGTAGTATAGCCCCCAGCACAGATACGCAGTATTTT

len: 13
abundance: .
d_gene: .
v_gene: TRBV2
j_gene: TRBJ1-5
CDR3aa: CASRQNSNQPQHF
CDR3nt: TGTGCCAGCCGGCAGAATAGCAATCAGCCCCAGCATTTT

len: 14
abundance: .
d_gene: .
v_gene: TRBV7-9
j_gene: TRBJ1-1
CDR3aa: CASSSGQLNTEAFF
CDR3nt: TGTGCCAGCAGCTCAGGACAGTTGAACACTGAAGCTTTCTTT

len: 13
abundance: .
d_gene: .
v_gene: TRBV7-9
j_gene: TRBJ1-1
CDR3aa: CASSMRTATEAFF
CDR3nt: TGTGCCAGCAGCATGAGGACAGCTACTGAAGCTTTCTTT

len: 14
abundance: .
d_gene: .
v_gene: TRBV27
j_gene: TRBJ2-3
CDR3aa: CASSSWDSRDTQYF
CDR3nt: TGTGCCAGCAGTTCCTGGGACTCCAGGGATACGCAGTATTTT

len: 15
abundance: once
d_gene: TRBD1
v_gene: TRBV7-2
j_gene: TRBJ1-5
CDR3aa: CASSLGQGGGQPQHF
CDR3nt: TGTGCCAGCAGCCTGGGACAGGGGGGGGGTCAGCCCCAGCATTTT

len: 18
abundance: .
d_gene: TRBD1
v_gene: TRBV9
j_gene: TRBJ1-1
CDR3aa: CASSPGQGGPPMNTEAFF
CDR3nt: TGTGCCAGCAGCCCCGGACAGGGGGGGCCTCCAATGAACACTGAAGCTTTCTTT

len: 11
abundance: .
d_gene: .
v_gene: TRBV6-1
j_gene: TRBJ1-1
CDR3aa: CASSEARKAFF
CDR3nt: TGTGCCAGCAGTGAAGCCAGGAAAGCTTTCTTT

len: 14
abundance: .
d_gene: .
v_gene: TRBV5-1
j_gene: TRBJ1-1
CDR3aa: CASSLQFMNTEAFF
CDR3nt: TGCGCCAGCAGCTTGCAGTTCATGAACACTGAAGCTTTCTTT

len: 11
abundance: once
d_gene: .
v_gene: TRBV6-4
j_gene: TRBJ1-2
CDR3aa: CASSDDYGYTF
CDR3nt: TGTGCCAGCAGTGACGACTATGGCTACACCTTC

len: 13
abundance: .
d_gene: .
v_gene: TRBV10-3
j_gene: TRBJ2-4
CDR3aa: CAISSGTEDIQYF
CDR3nt: TGTGCCATCAGTTCCGGGACTGAAGACATTCAGTACTTC

len: 15
abundance: .
d_gene: .
v_gene: TRBV11-1
j_gene: TRBJ1-2
CDR3aa: CASSKSRAGDYGYTF
CDR3nt: TGTGCCAGCAGTAAAAGCCGGGCAGGGGACTATGGCTACACCTTC

len: 16
abundance: .
d_gene: TRBD2
v_gene: TRBV15
j_gene: TRBJ2-5
CDR3aa: CATELAGDIEQETQYF
CDR3nt: TGTGCCACCGAACTAGCGGGAGACATAGAACAAGAGACCCAGTACTTC

len: 14
abundance: .
d_gene: .
v_gene: TRBV7-6
j_gene: TRBJ1-4
CDR3aa: CASSLVLGGEKLFF
CDR3nt: TGTGCCAGCAGCTTAGTTCTCGGGGGTGAAAAACTGTTTTTT

len: 17
abundance: .
d_gene: .
v_gene: TRBV11-1
j_gene: TRBJ2-2
CDR3aa: CASSLLRGRTNTGELFF
CDR3nt: TGTGCCAGCAGCTTATTGCGGGGAAGAACGAACACCGGGGAGCTGTTTTTT

len: 13
abundance: .
d_gene: .
v_gene: TRBV27
j_gene: TRBJ1-2
CDR3aa: CASKLKGGEGYTF
CDR3nt: TGTGCCAGTAAACTCAAGGGCGGGGAGGGCTACACCTTC

len: 17
abundance: .
d_gene: TRBD1
v_gene: TRBV5-1
j_gene: TRBJ1-1
CDR3aa: CASSFSGTGVLYTEAFF
CDR3nt: TGCGCCAGCAGCTTCTCCGGGACAGGGGTACTGTACACTGAAGCTTTCTTT

len: 17
abundance: .
d_gene: TRBD1
v_gene: TRBV19
j_gene: TRBJ2-2
CDR3aa: CASSIPPPGGYTGELFF
CDR3nt: TGTGCCAGTAGTATCCCTCCTCCAGGGGGCTACACCGGGGAGCTGTTTTTT